Listed below are T cell receptor beta chains from one sample, sequenced in a study of spatial heterogeneity in lung cancer. TCRdb called the 5' RACE reads again in MiXCR, with one record for every CDR3 protein. The sample records 60,000 to 90,000 distinct CDR3 sequences, under 8.5% being singletons. The input for sequencing was PBMCs, taken at surgery. These TCRs come from a male donor with early-stage non-small cell lung cancer. The conserved cysteine and the conserved F or W are not part of the CDR3 here. Only part of the rows carry a size: once, few, many, or a class if the clone is expanded.

clone_size	v_call	cdr3_aa
NA	TRBV5-1	ASSLGNAPNDGYT
NA	TRBV14	ASSQRTSGSFREQY
many	TRBV6-5	ASSDPFGGGETQY
many	TRBV18	ASSLQETQY
NA	TRBV10-3	AIRPTSGRGGEQF
many	TRBV20-1	SASVAGVTDTQY
NA	TRBV20-1	SIRGGSSYERY
many	TRBV12-3/TRBV12-4	ASIADRFSSYNEQF
NA	TRBV19	ASRGRDSNQPQH
NA	TRBV7-2	ASSLEGGGSSYNEQF
few	TRBV4-1	ASSQEGFSSTNEKLF
NA	TRBV19	ASSMLPGPDTQY
few	TRBV7-2	ASRWTGGPNEQF
NA	TRBV5-1	ASSSENTGELF
NA	TRBV5-8	ASSLWAHNQPQH
NA	TRBV7-6	ASSLRPTGQGADGYT
many	TRBV4-3	ASSHSVAGQETQY
many	TRBV27	ASMSQLNYGYT
many	TRBV5-1	ASSYSSEQY
NA	TRBV18	ASSRGGVANTEAF
many	TRBV4-1	ASSQDLVAGARGNEQF
few	TRBV9	ASSVGADNEQF
many	TRBV20-1	SAGLDSRSDTQY
NA	TRBV12-3/TRBV12-4	ASSLMARGNEQF
many	TRBV20-1	SARGGQGQSEQY
NA	TRBV20-1	SARALAGGPGEQY
NA	TRBV3-1	ASSQQEQVYSYGYT
NA	TRBV30	AWSKLARNGELF
many	TRBV19	ASSIRDTTTPEQY
many	TRBV12-3/TRBV12-4	ASRLAGGQETQY
few	TRBV30	AWREQGPRSPLH
NA	TRBV30	AGTKTYEQY
NA	TRBV5-4	ASSLDWGSYEQY
many	TRBV28	ASSPGVSEQF
NA	TRBV7-9	ASSYTLVTEAF
many	TRBV7-2	ASSLYRDQPQH
many	TRBV12-5	ASGPAGATEAF
NA	TRBV4-1	ASSQEQTYYEQY
few	TRBV20-1	SARVTLGSAAPP
few	TRBV18	ASSPLTPNEQY
NA	TRBV14	ASSQDRPTDTQY
many	TRBV27	ASSFGRGYGYT